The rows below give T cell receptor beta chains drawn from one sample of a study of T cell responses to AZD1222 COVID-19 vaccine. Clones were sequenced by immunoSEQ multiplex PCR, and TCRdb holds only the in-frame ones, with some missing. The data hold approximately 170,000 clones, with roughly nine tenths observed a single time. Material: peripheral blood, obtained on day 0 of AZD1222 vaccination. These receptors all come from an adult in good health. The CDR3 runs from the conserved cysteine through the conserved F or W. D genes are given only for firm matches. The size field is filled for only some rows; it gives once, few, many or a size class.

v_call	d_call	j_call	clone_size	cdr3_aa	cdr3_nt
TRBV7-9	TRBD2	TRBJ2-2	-	CASSPVSGGNTGELFF	TGTGCCAGCAGCCCTGTTAGCGGGGGGAACACCGGGGAGCTGTTTTTT
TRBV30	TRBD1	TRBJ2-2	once	CAWRARKKKGQADGELFF	TGTGCCTGGAGGGCTCGAAAGAAAAAGGGACAGGCTGACGGGGAGCTGTTTTTT
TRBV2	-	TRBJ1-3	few	CASSELGVLSGNTIYF	TGTGCCAGCAGTGAACTGGGAGTCCTCTCTGGAAACACCATATATTTT
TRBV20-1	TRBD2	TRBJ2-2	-	CSASLSGGNTGELFF	TGCAGTGCTAGTTTGTCGGGGGGGAACACCGGGGAGCTGTTTTTT
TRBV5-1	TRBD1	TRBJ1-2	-	CASSPGTGFNYGYTF	TGCGCCAGCAGCCCGGGGACAGGTTTTAACTATGGCTACACCTTC
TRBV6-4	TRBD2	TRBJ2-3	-	CASSDSAGGPRPQYF	TGTGCCAGCAGTGACTCTGCGGGGGGGCCTCGTCCGCAGTATTTT
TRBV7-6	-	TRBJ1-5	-	CASPHNPARRNQPQHF	TGTGCCAGCCCCCACAATCCGGCCAGAAGGAATCAGCCCCAGCATTTT
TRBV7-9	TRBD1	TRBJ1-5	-	CASSRTGGYSNQPQHF	TGTGCCAGCAGCCGGACAGGGGGCTATAGCAATCAGCCCCAGCATTTT
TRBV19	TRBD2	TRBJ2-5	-	CASSIQRGYQETQYF	TGTGCCAGTAGTATACAGCGGGGGTACCAAGAGACCCAGTACTTC
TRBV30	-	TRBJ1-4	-	CAWSVLGGGEKLFF	TGTGCCTGGAGTGTACTCGGGGGAGGGGAAAAACTGTTTTTT
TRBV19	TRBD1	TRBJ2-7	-	CASSIDVDRESEQYF	TGTGCCAGTAGTATAGACGTCGACAGGGAAAGCGAGCAGTACTTC
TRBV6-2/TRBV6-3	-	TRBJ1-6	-	CASSYVQGTPPPHVYNSPLHF	TGTGCCAGCAGTTACGTCCAGGGGACCCCCCCACCCCATGTTTATAATTCACCCCTCCACTTT
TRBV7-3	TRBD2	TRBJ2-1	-	CASSLSSGGDNEQFF	TGTGCCAGCAGCTTATCCAGCGGGGGTGACAATGAGCAGTTCTTC
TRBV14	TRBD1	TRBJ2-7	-	CASSQRQGSDEQYF	TGTGCCAGCAGCCAACGACAGGGGAGCGACGAGCAGTACTTC
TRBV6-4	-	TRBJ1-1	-	CASSIQANTEAFF	TGTGCCAGCAGTATACAGGCGAACACTGAAGCTTTCTTT
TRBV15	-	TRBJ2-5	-	CATLDRNQETQYF	TGTGCCACCTTGGACAGAAACCAAGAGACCCAGTACTTC
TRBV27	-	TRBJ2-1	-	CASSLGDEQFF	TGTGCCAGCAGCCTAGGAGATGAGCAGTTCTTC
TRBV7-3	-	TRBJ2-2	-	CASSFGVSGELFF	TGTGCCAGCAGCTTTGGGGTGTCCGGGGAGCTGTTTTTT
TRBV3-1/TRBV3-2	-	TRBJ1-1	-	CASSQWSDIVGITEAFF	TGTGCCAGCAGCCAATGGTCGGACATTGTGGGAATCACTGAAGCTTTCTTT
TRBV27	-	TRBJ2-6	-	CASCTTGANVLTF	TGTGCCAGCTGTACTACTGGGGCCAACGTCCTGACTTTC
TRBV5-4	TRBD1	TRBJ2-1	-	CASSFSGQGALAYNEQFF	TGTGCCAGCAGCTTTTCGGGACAGGGGGCTCTAGCATACAATGAGCAGTTCTTC
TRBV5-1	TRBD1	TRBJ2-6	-	CASSLAGTGLAGANVLTF	TGCGCCAGCAGCTTGGCGGGGACAGGGTTGGCTGGGGCCAACGTCCTGACTTTC
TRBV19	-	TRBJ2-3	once	CASSTAPSTDTQYF	TGTGCCAGTAGCACAGCCCCTTCCACAGATACGCAGTATTTT
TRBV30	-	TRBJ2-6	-	CAWDGTSGANVLTF	TGTGCCTGGGATGGGACATCTGGGGCCAACGTCCTGACTTTC
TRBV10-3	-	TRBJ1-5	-	CAISEGNQPQHF	TGTGCCATCAGTGAGGGGAATCAGCCCCAGCATTTT
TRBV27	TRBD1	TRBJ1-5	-	CASSPRQGPSNQPQHF	TGTGCCAGCAGTCCAAGACAGGGACCTAGCAATCAGCCCCAGCATTTT
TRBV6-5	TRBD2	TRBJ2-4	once	CASRPSGGAKNIQYF	TGTGCCAGCAGGCCGTCGGGGGGGGCCAAAAACATTCAGTACTTC
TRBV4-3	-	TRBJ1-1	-	CASSATGSTEAFF	TGCGCCAGCAGCGCCACAGGGTCCACTGAAGCTTTCTTT
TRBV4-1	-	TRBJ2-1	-	CASSHLPYNEQFF	TGCGCCAGCAGCCACCTGCCTTACAATGAGCAGTTCTTC
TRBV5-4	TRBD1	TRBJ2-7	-	CASSLARTGGAYEQYF	TGTGCCAGCAGCTTGGCGAGGACAGGGGGCGCTTACGAGCAGTACTTC
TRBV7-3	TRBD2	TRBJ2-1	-	CASSAWTSGGPVFF	TGTGCCAGCAGCGCCTGGACTAGCGGGGGCCCCGTCTTCTTC
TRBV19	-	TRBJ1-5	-	CASSIENQPQHF	TGTGCCAGTAGTATAGAGAATCAGCCCCAGCATTTT
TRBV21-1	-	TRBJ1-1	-	CASSKREAGTEAFF	TGTGCCAGCAGCAAAAGGGAGGCGGGCACTGAAGCTTTCTTT
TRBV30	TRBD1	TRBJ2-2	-	CAWEPRTGGFGGELFF	TGTGCCTGGGAGCCGAGGACAGGGGGCTTCGGCGGGGAGCTGTTTTTT
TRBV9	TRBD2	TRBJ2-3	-	CASSVGYSGGPISDTQYF	TGTGCCAGCAGCGTAGGGTATAGCGGGGGGCCAATTTCAGATACGCAGTATTTT
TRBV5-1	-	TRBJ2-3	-	CASSLGDRDTDTQYF	TGCGCCAGCAGCTTGGGGGACCGGGACACAGATACGCAGTATTTT
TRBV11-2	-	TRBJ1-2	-	CASSLDPGANYGYTF	TGTGCCAGCAGCTTAGATCCAGGGGCTAACTATGGCTACACCTTC